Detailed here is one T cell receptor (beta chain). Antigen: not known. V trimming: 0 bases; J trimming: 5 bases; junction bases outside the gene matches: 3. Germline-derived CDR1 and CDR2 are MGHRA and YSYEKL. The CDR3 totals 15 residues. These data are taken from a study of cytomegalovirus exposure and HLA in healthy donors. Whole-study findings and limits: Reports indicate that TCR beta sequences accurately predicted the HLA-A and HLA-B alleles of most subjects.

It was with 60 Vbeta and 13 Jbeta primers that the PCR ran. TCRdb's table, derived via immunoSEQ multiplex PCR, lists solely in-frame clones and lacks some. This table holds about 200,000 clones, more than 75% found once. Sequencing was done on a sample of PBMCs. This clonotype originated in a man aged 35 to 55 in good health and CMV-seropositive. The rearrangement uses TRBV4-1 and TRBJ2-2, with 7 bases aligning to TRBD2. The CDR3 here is CASSQDRAGTGELFF. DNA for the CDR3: TGCGCCAGCAGCCAAGATAGAGCGGGAACCGGGGAGCTGTTTTTT.